This T cell receptor beta chain originates from a study of blood T cell repertoires in COVID-19. Recruitment covered over 20 US areas and drew participants whose ages spanned about 18 to 100 years. Assay used: immunoSEQ multiplex PCR; TCRdb lists only in-frame clones, some missing. The data contain around 330,000 clones, roughly 90% of them singletons. CDR3 size: 16 residues. Germline CDR1 SGDLS, CDR2 YYNGEE. V lost 0 bases and J lost 2; bases outside the gene matches: 6. Remarks on this clone: Other nucleotide sequences from this sample produce the same CDR3.

Sequences were obtained from PBMCs or T cells enriched from blood (not recorded which). The chain is built from TRBV9 and TRBJ2-3; 7 bases are shared with TRBD2. The receptor's source is a woman between 35 and 50 years old who had recovered from COVID-19. CDR3 DNA sequence: TGTGCCAGCAGCGTAGTGGGTAGCGGGTACACAGATACGCAGTATTTT. Its translation: CASSVVGSGYTDTQYF.